What follows is one T cell receptor beta chain and its context. Here immunoSEQ multiplex PCR was the method, and the copy in TCRdb shows in-frame clones only, minus some. This sample has approximately 340,000 clones, with roughly nine tenths found just once. V lost 6 bases and J 5 bases, leaving 10 bases between the germline ends. CDR3 length: 12 residues. The source of the sample is a study of blood T cell repertoires in COVID-19. Study at large: Samples representing acute and convalescent COVID-19 were sourced from the United States, Italy and Spain. The analysed material was cDNA or gDNA that came from T cells, B-cell-depleted T cells, or PBMCs.

The chain carries TRBV12-3 or TRBV12-4 and TRBJ1-1, with a tentative D call TRBD1 (6 bases). The sample comprised PBMCs or T cells enriched from blood (not recorded which). The sequence was obtained from a woman in her thirties or forties who had been exposed to COVID-19. The CDR3 sequence: CASSPTGTEAFF. The CDR3 region has the DNA TGTGCCAGCAGCCCCACAGGGACTGAAGCTTTCTTT.